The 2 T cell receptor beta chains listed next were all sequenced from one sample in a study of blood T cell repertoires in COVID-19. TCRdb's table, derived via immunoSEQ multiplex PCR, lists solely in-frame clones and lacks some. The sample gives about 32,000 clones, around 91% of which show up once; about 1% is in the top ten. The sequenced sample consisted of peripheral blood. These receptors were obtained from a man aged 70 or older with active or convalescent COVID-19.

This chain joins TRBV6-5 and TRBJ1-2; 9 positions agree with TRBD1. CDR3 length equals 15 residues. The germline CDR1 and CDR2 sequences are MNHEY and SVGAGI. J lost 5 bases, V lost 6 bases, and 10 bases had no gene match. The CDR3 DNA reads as TGTGCCAGCAGATCCACAGGCGGACAGGGGTATGGCTACACCTTC. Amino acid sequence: CASRSTGGQGYGYTF.

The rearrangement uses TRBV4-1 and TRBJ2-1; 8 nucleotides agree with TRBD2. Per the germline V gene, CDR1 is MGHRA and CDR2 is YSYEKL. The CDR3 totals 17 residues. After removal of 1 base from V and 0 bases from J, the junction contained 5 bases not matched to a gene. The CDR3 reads CASSQGSGGSSYNEQFF. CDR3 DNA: TGCGCCAGCAGCCAAGGGAGCGGGGGTAGCTCCTACAATGAGCAGTTCTTC.